The 9 T cell receptor beta chains reported below all come from one sample, sequenced in a study of CD8 T cells in Susac syndrome. A quantity of 0.5 to 1 ug RNA underwent reverse transcription using random hexamers. TCRdb re-called the immunoSEQ multiplex PCR reads with MiXCR, one entry per CDR3 protein. The table includes roughly 200,000 distinct CDR3 sequences, about 95% detected once. Sequences were obtained from CD4+ T cells from PBMCs. The receptors here all came from a human donor with multiple sclerosis.

This rearrangement joins TRBV25-1 to TRBJ1-2, with TRBD1 matching 9 bases. The CDR3 runs to 18 residues. J gave up 7 bases and V 5 bases, and 20 bases lay outside the gene matches. Germline V CDR1 and CDR2: MGHDK, SYGVNS. Written as DNA, the CDR3 is TGTGCCAGCAGTCACCATGGGATAGGGAGGGGACAGGGATCTGGCTACACCTTC. Its translation: CASSHHGIGRGQGSGYTF.

The CDR3 sequence: CSGGPNRDLSYNEQFF. CDR3 DNA sequence: TGCAGTGGCGGACCGAACCGGGACCTATCCTACAATGAGCAGTTCTTC. The rearrangement uses TRBV20-1 and TRBJ2-1, with D tentatively TRBD1 or TRBD2 (5 bases each). The V end lost 7 bases, the J end lost 1 base, and 20 bases lay between the germline ends. CDR3 length: 16 residues. The V gene's germline CDR1 is DFQATT and CDR2 SNEGSKA (reference sequence).

This rearrangement joins TRBV3-1 to TRBJ1-2, with 9 bases fitting TRBD1. Germline CDR1 and CDR2: LGHDT and YNNKEL (reference sequence). V gave up 3 bases and J gave up 7 bases; unmatched junction bases: 6. The CDR3 loop spans 14 amino acids. CDR3 protein: CASSQAGTGIGYTF. The CDR3 region has the DNA TGTGCCAGCAGCCAGGCCGGGACAGGGATTGGCTACACCTTC. The entire variable domain, with the rest obtained from reference TRBV3-1 and TRBJ1-2, is as follows: DTAVSQTPKYLVTQMGNDKSIKCEQNLGHDTMYWYKQDSKKFLKIMFSYNNKELIINETVPNRFSPKSPDKAHLNLHINSLELGDSAVYFCASSQAGTGIGYTFGSGTRLTVV.

In its sample, this clonotype was seen once. The CDR3 DNA is TGTGCCAGCAGTTTCGGGACTCTACGCACAGATACGCAGTATTTT. As protein: CASSFGTLRTDTQYF. The chain couples TRBV28 to TRBJ2-3; a possible D gene is TRBD2 (6 bases). Trimming took 3 bases from V and 1 from J, leaving 11 bases between them. The CDR3 runs 15 residues. The germline V gene has CDR1 MDHEN and CDR2 SYDVKM.

The DNA of the CDR3 is TGCAGTGCGAAGGACCCCGCAAATAACTACGAGCAGTACTTC. This codes for CSAKDPANNYEQYF. The J gene is TRBJ2-7, the V gene TRBV20-1; D remains unclear. Looked up from germline, CDR1 is DFQATT and CDR2 is SNEGSKA (reference sequence). This CDR3 has 14 amino acids. V lost 6 bases and J lost 3, with 18 bases in between.

The chain is built from TRBV20-1 and TRBJ2-7; TRBD2 is a possible D gene (6 bases). Germline lookup yields CDR1 DFQATT and CDR2 SNEGSKA (reference sequence). The CDR3 spans 16 residues. Between the trimmed V and J ends, which lost 1 base and 0 bases, there was a span of 16 bases. CDR3 sequence (DNA): TGCAGTGCTAGAGGGGACTTCCCCGGGGGCTCCTACGAGCAGTACTTC. This sequence encodes CSARGDFPGGSYEQYF.

V and J are TRBV12-3 or TRBV12-4 and TRBJ1-5, with 10 bases matching TRBD1. Germline trimming cut 3 bases from V and 4 bases from J; bases unmatched to any gene: 3. This CDR3 is built from 15 residues. The CDR3 is CASSFDRGRNQPQHF. In nucleotides, the CDR3 is TGTGCCAGCAGTTTTGACAGGGGGCGTAATCAGCCCCAGCATTTT.

CDR3 DNA sequence: TGCAGTGCCCCATTACCGGGACTAGCATACAATGAGCAGTTCTTC. Its translation: CSAPLPGLAYNEQFF. The rearrangement uses TRBV20-1 and TRBJ2-1, with 9 bases matching TRBD2. The CDR3 is made up of 15 amino acids. From germline, CDR1 is DFQATT and CDR2 SNEGSKA (reference sequence). J was trimmed by 4 bases and V by 6 bases; bases with no gene match: 10.

The chain carries TRBV29-1 and TRBJ2-5; possible D gene TRBD1, 6 bases. V shed 6 bases and J shed 5 bases, with 22 bases lying between them. The CDR3 runs 15 residues. Germline values: CDR1 SQVTM, CDR2 ANQGSEA. CDR3: CSVQTDPTGGETQYF. CDR3 nucleotides: TGCAGCGTCCAAACAGACCCGACAGGTGGGGAGACCCAGTACTTC.